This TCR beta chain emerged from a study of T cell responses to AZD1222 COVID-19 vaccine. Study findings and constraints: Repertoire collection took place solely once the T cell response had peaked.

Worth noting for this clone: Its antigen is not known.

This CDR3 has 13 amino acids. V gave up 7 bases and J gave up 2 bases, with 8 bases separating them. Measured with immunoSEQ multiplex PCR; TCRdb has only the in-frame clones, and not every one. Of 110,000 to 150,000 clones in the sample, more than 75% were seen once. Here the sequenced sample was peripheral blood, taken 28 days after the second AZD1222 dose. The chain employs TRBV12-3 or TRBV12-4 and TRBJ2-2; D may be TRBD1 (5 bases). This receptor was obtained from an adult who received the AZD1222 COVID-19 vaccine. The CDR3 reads CASTDSNTGELFF. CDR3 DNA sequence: TGTGCCAGCACCGACAGCAACACCGGGGAGCTGTTTTTT.